These 27 T cell receptor beta chains share one sample of origin, sequenced in a study of blood T cell repertoires in COVID-19. This table comes from immunoSEQ multiplex PCR, and its TCRdb copy is limited to in-frame clones, with some not included. The sample includes some 190,000 clones, approximately 85% of them seen just once. Specimen: peripheral blood. The receptors derive from a man aged 60-69 years with acute or convalescent COVID-19.

This clone showed up just a few times. The V call is TRBV3-1 (or the pseudogene TRBV3-2), the J call TRBJ2-7; the D gene is possibly TRBD2 (5 bases). V was cut by 3 bases and J by 6 bases, with 15 bases left in between. The germline V gene encodes CDR1 LGHDT and CDR2 YNNKEL (reference sequence). There are 14 residues in the CDR3. The CDR3 DNA follows: TGTGCCAGCAGCCACATGGACGGGATAAGCGAGCAGTACTTC. Translation gives CASSHMDGISEQYF.

The chain employs TRBV15 and TRBJ2-2, with D possibly matching TRBD1 (5 bases). This CDR3 has 15 amino acids. Germline CDR1 and CDR2: LNHNV and YYDKDF (reference sequence). Trimming took off 1 base at V and 3 bases at J, with 9 bases between the two ends. The CDR3: CATSRADIYTGELFF. The CDR3 nucleotides read TGTGCCACCAGCAGAGCGGACATCTACACCGGGGAGCTGTTTTTT.

This chain joins TRBV25-1 and TRBJ1-1; the D gene is possibly TRBD1 (6 bases). Trimming cost V 6 bases and J 1 base, with 6 bases left between them. Germline CDR1 reads MGHDK; CDR2 reads SYGVNS. The CDR3 loop spans 12 amino acids. This CDR3 reads CASRGGNTEAFF. Here the CDR3 DNA reads TGTGCCAGCAGAGGGGGGAACACTGAAGCTTTCTTT.

V usage is TRBV19 and J usage is TRBJ2-5; perhaps TRBD1 as D (6 bases). This CDR3 comprises 12 residues. V was shortened by 6 bases and J by 5 bases, with 10 bases between the two germline ends. Per the germline V gene, CDR1 is LNHDA and CDR2 is SQIVND (reference sequence). The CDR3 protein is CASSTTGETQYF. The CDR3 coding sequence is TGTGCCAGTAGCACCACAGGGGAGACCCAGTACTTC.

The J gene is TRBJ2-1, the V gene TRBV6-5; 10 positions agree with TRBD1. The V and J ends lost 5 bases and 6 bases, in that order; junction bases with no gene match: 7. CDR1 and CDR2 (germline): MNHEY, SVGAGI. This CDR3 region has 15 residues. The CDR3 protein is CASSQGQGPFNEQFF. CDR3 DNA: TGTGCCAGCAGTCAGGGACAGGGGCCGTTCAATGAGCAGTTCTTC.

The rearrangement links TRBV15 to TRBJ2-7; no clear D gene. Trimming pared 5 bases from V and 3 bases from J, leaving 14 bases between. The CDR3 loop spans 14 amino acids. The germline gives CDR1 LNHNV, CDR2 YYDKDF (reference sequence). The CDR3 DNA reads TGTGCCACCAGCGGGCCCTTCACGAGCTACGAGCAGTACTTC. It yields the protein CATSGPFTSYEQYF.

There are a few counts of this clone. The V gene is TRBV28, the J gene TRBJ2-2; 8 bases align to TRBD2. V shed 4 bases, J shed 1 base, and the junction held 11 bases outside the gene matches. This CDR3 is built from 18 residues. Germline V gene lookup returns CDR1 MDHEN and CDR2 SYDVKM. Here the CDR3 DNA reads TGTGCCAGCAGTTCCCCCTCGGGTAGCGGGGTGAACACCGGGGAGCTGTTTTTT. Translated, it gives CASSSPSGSGVNTGELFF.

J is TRBJ1-5 and V is TRBV6-2 or TRBV6-3, with 7 nucleotides matching TRBD1. Germline V gene sequence: CDR1 MNHEY, CDR2 SVGEGT. Trimming took 6 bases from V and 0 from J; bases not matched to a gene: 8. CDR3 length: 16 amino acids. CDR3 amino acids: CASSRPTGSSNQPQHF. DNA for the CDR3: TGTGCCAGCAGCCGACCGACAGGGAGTAGCAATCAGCCCCAGCATTTT.

This clone has more than one count but fewer than ten. The chain carries TRBV3-1 (or the pseudogene TRBV3-2) and TRBJ1-6; TRBD1 matches 9 bases. The CDR3 sequence is 14 residues long. The V and J ends lost 4 bases and 9 bases, in that order; junction bases with no gene match: 4. Germline values: CDR1 LGHDT, CDR2 YNNKEL (reference sequence). CDR3 in amino acids: CASSPGTGPSPLHF. The CDR3 DNA reads TGTGCCAGCAGCCCGGGGACAGGGCCTTCACCCCTCCACTTT.

This clone appeared once. The chain links TRBV20-1 to TRBJ2-1, with TRBD2 identical over 8 bases. The CDR3 covers 13 residues. V lost 3 bases to trimming and J lost 10 bases; unmatched junction nucleotides: 8. The germline V gene has CDR1 DFQATT and CDR2 SNEGSKA (reference sequence). DNA of the CDR3: TGCAGTGCTAGTGTAGCGGGACTGAGGGAGCAGTTCTTC. Its translation is CSASVAGLREQFF.

The chain recombines TRBV5-5 with TRBJ1-5, with TRBD1 as a possible D gene (5 bases). CDR3 length: 16 amino acids. The V gene's germline CDR1 is SGHKS and CDR2 YYEKEE (reference sequence). The V end was cut by 5 bases, the J end by 3 bases, with 18 bases between. The CDR3 DNA follows: TGTGCCAGCAGTGGGGGAGGGGTCAGTCTCAATCAGCCCCAGCATTTT. This translates into CASSGGGVSLNQPQHF.

The chain recombines TRBV3-1 (or the pseudogene TRBV3-2) with TRBJ2-5, with a weak D call TRBD2 (6 bases). CDR3 length: 12 residues. Trimming shortened V by 5 bases and J by 4 bases, and 8 bases separated the two germline ends. The germline V gene encodes CDR1 LGHDT and CDR2 YNNKEL (reference sequence). CDR3 residues: CASSSGRETQYF. The CDR3 nucleotides read TGTGCCAGCAGCTCCGGGAGAGAGACCCAGTACTTC.

The chain is built from TRBV19 and TRBJ2-3; 7 bases line up with TRBD2. The germline CDR1 and CDR2 sequences are LNHDA and SQIVND (reference sequence). The CDR3 is 15 amino acids. V was clipped by 3 bases and J by 9 bases; unmatched bases: 12. The CDR3 sequence is CASSMAGRVKGTQYF. The CDR3 nucleotides read TGTGCCAGTAGTATGGCGGGGAGGGTGAAAGGGACGCAGTATTTT.

The genes are TRBV7-9 and TRBJ2-1, with 15 bases that match TRBD2. V was clipped by 6 bases and J by 0 bases; unmatched bases: 6. CDR3 length: 18 residues. Germline assignment: CDR1 SEHNR and CDR2 FQNEAQ (reference sequence). The CDR3 region has the DNA TGTGCCAGCAGATCCGGGACTAGCGGGAGGCTCTCCTACAATGAGCAGTTCTTC. Translating gives CASRSGTSGRLSYNEQFF.

This clone was seen more than once but under ten times. The chain combines TRBV6-2 or TRBV6-3 with TRBJ1-6, with 7 bases matching TRBD1. The CDR3 runs 17 residues. CDR1 MNHEY and CDR2 SVGEGT come from the germline V gene. V lost 6 bases to trimming and J lost 0 bases; unmatched junction nucleotides: 8. The CDR3 loop reads CASSPGQSSSYNSPLHF. The DNA for the CDR3 is TGTGCCAGCAGCCCGGGACAGTCGAGCTCCTATAATTCACCCCTCCACTTT.

This clone was seen a few times. V gene TRBV28 combines with J gene TRBJ2-3; 10 bases match TRBD2. The germline V gene has CDR1 MDHEN and CDR2 SYDVKM. This CDR3 has 15 amino acids. V lost 4 bases and J lost 6; bases outside the gene matches: 7. The CDR3: CASSWGLAGVDTQYF. DNA for the CDR3: TGTGCCAGCAGTTGGGGGCTAGCGGGAGTGGATACGCAGTATTTT.

The rearrangement links TRBV7-2 to TRBJ2-1, with 8 bases identical to TRBD2. Germline V gene data show CDR1 as SGHTA and CDR2 as FQGNSA. This CDR3 is built from 15 residues. Unmatched junction bases numbered 8, after V lost 5 bases and J lost 5 bases. The DNA of the CDR3 is TGTGCCAGCAGCGAAACTAGCGGAAGTGACAATGAGCAGTTCTTC. Encoded protein: CASSETSGSDNEQFF.

The J gene is TRBJ2-1, the V gene TRBV5-5; possibly TRBD2 for D (7 bases). The CDR3 runs 15 residues. The germline gives CDR1 SGHKS, CDR2 YYEKEE (reference sequence). Deletions cut 3 bases from V and 10 bases from J, with 20 bases between. The CDR3 reads CASSSDGGPGDEQFF. CDR3 DNA: TGTGCCAGCAGCTCCGACGGGGGGCCGGGCGACGAGCAGTTCTTC.

The rearrangement joins TRBV12-3 or TRBV12-4 to TRBJ2-1, with TRBD2 matching 8 bases. This CDR3 is 11 amino acids long. J lost 15 bases, V lost 6 bases, and 7 bases had no gene match. As DNA, the CDR3 is TGTGCCAGCAGAAGCGGGAGCGCGGGGTTCTTC. Translated, it gives CASRSGSAGFF.

The genes are TRBV5-5 and TRBJ2-7; 7 nucleotides align to TRBD2. The length of the CDR3 is 15 residues. Germline CDR1 SGHKS, CDR2 YYEKEE (reference sequence). The J segment lost 3 bases and the V segment lost 3 bases, leaving 9 bases of the junction unmatched. The CDR3 protein is CASSSQASGVYEQYF. CDR3 nucleotides: TGTGCCAGCAGCTCGCAAGCTAGCGGAGTCTACGAGCAGTACTTC.

In nucleotides, the CDR3 is TGTGCCAGTACCCCCACGTTTTTTCGCGCCGGGGAGCTGTTTTTT. Protein: CASTPTFFRAGELFF. The chain joins TRBV19 to TRBJ2-2; D gene unclear. From germline, CDR1 is LNHDA and CDR2 SQIVND (reference sequence). Trimming removed 7 bases at V and 6 bases at J, with 18 bases between. The CDR3 length is 15 residues.

This chain uses TRBV27 with TRBJ1-6; weak D call: TRBD1 (5 bases). The CDR3 is made up of 14 amino acids. V was clipped by 6 bases and J by 4 bases, with 10 bases between them. CDR1 is MNHEY, CDR2 SMNVEV, per germline (reference sequence). CDR3 in DNA: TGTGCCAGCAGCCCCCCAGGGTATAATTCACCCCTCCACTTT. Protein sequence: CASSPPGYNSPLHF.

The chain recombines TRBV3-1 (or the pseudogene TRBV3-2) with TRBJ2-3; D possibly corresponds to TRBD1 (6 bases). The CDR3 is 13 residues long. Germline V lookup: CDR1 LGHDT, CDR2 YNNKEL (reference sequence). V gave up 4 bases and J gave up 9 bases, with 14 bases separating them. The CDR3 is CASSRELGQTQYF. In DNA, the CDR3 is TGTGCCAGCAGCCGCGAACTTGGACAGACGCAGTATTTT.

This chain connects TRBV7-2 to TRBJ2-2; 11 bases align to TRBD2. V was clipped by 5 bases and J by 0 bases; unmatched bases: 8. The CDR3 contains 18 residues. Germline V CDR1 and CDR2: SGHTA, FQGNSA. CDR3 nucleotides: TGTGCCAGCAGCCTACGACTAGCGGGGACTTCGAACACCGGGGAGCTGTTTTTT. Its translation: CASSLRLAGTSNTGELFF. Full variable domain (remainder filled in from reference TRBV7-2 and TRBJ2-2): GAGVSQSPSNKVTEKGKDVELRCDPISGHTALYWYRQSLGQGLEFLIYFQGNSAPDKSGLPSDRFSAERTGGSVSTLTIQRTQQEDSAVYLCASSLRLAGTSNTGELFFGEGSRLTVL.

The V gene is TRBV6-5, the J gene TRBJ2-1; 8 bases are a match to TRBD1. CDR1 MNHEY and CDR2 SVGAGI come from the germline V gene. The CDR3 has 13 amino acids. J gave up 8 bases and V 6 bases, and 6 bases lay outside the gene matches. The CDR3 protein is CASRSRGHDEQFF. In nucleotides, the CDR3 is TGTGCCAGCAGGTCCAGGGGGCACGATGAGCAGTTCTTC.

This chain uses TRBV5-1 with TRBJ1-1; TRBD1 might be the D (5 bases). The V end lost 7 bases, the J end lost 3 bases, and 13 bases lay between the germline ends. The CDR3 sequence is 13 residues long. Germline V CDR1 and CDR2: SGHRS, YFSETQ. CDR3: CASSEEGYTEAFF. CDR3 nucleotides: TGCGCCAGCTCAGAGGAGGGGTACACTGAAGCTTTCTTT. Together with reference TRBV5-1 and TRBJ1-1, the CDR3 gives the full variable domain: KAGVTQTPRYLIKTRGQQVTLSCSPISGHRSVSWYQQTPGQGLQFLFEYFSETQRNKGNFPGRFSGRQFSNSRSEMNVSTLELGDSALYLCASSEEGYTEAFFGQGTRLTVV.

This chain connects TRBV6-5 to TRBJ2-7, with TRBD2 identical over 11 bases. Germline values: CDR1 MNHEY, CDR2 SVGAGI. The CDR3 runs 13 residues. With V trimmed by 6 bases and J by 5 bases, 3 bases remained unmatched. CDR3 residues: CASRLAGVDEQYF. In DNA form, the CDR3 reads TGTGCCAGCAGACTAGCGGGAGTTGACGAGCAGTACTTC.